What follows are 23 T cell receptor beta chains derived from one specimen sequenced in a study of regulatory T cells in long-lasting Graves disease. According to the study, TCR beta libraries were built with iRepertoire HTBI primers and CDR3-region Arm-PCR. TCRdb re-analysed the multiplex PCR reads in MiXCR, keeping a single row per CDR3 protein. This table has roughly 490,000 distinct CDR3 sequences, 20% to 25% appearing once. Indicated time point: persistent/refractory GD, antithyroid drugs over 5 years with positive TRAb. Extracted PBMC RNA gave rise to the TCR library. This sample comprised peripheral blood mononuclear cells (PBMCs), obtained when the disease was refractory, from a patient treated with antithyroid drugs. These receptor sequences come from a female donor with Graves disease.

Worth noting for this clonotype: A far larger clone is just one base off, so this is likely a read error. The rearrangement links TRBV2 to TRBJ2-5; D tentatively fits TRBD1 or TRBD2 (7 bases each). From germline, CDR1 is SNHLY and CDR2 FYNNEI. The length of the CDR3 is 14 residues. Here the CDR3 reads CASSRQGGGETQHF. CDR3 nucleotide sequence: TGTGCCAGCAGCCGACAGGGTGGGGGGGAGACCCAGCACTTC.

This clonotype was picked up many times. This chain uses TRBV2 with TRBJ2-2; the D gene is possibly TRBD1 (5 bases). The CDR3 is 14 amino acids. The ends were cut back, 8 bases at V and 4 bases at J, with 14 bases in the middle. Germline V gene sequence: CDR1 SNHLY, CDR2 FYNNEI. For the CDR3, the DNA is TGTGCCAGCGGGTCAGGGAAGACCACCGGGGAGCTGTTTTTT. Residues: CASGSGKTTGELFF.

V and J are TRBV3-1 and TRBJ1-5; 10 bases fit TRBD1. CDR3 length equals 15 residues. Trimming took 1 base from V and 6 from J; bases not matched to a gene: 3. The germline CDR1 and CDR2 sequences are LGHDT and YNNKEL (reference sequence). The CDR3 coding sequence is TGTGCCAGCAGCCAAGCCGGGACAGGGGTTCAGCCCCAGCATTTT. Translating it yields CASSQAGTGVQPQHF.

This CDR3 reads CASSLFEGGETQYF. CDR3 nucleotides: TGTGCCAGCAGCCTCTTTGAAGGGGGGGAGACCCAGTACTTC. The chain has TRBV9 and TRBJ2-5; D possibly uses TRBD1 or TRBD2 (6 bases each). The V gene's germline CDR1 is SGDLS and CDR2 YYNGEE. This CDR3 is 14 amino acids long. V was cut by 4 bases and J by 5 bases, with 15 bases left in between.

V usage is TRBV28 and J usage is TRBJ2-7; 12 positions agree with TRBD1. Trimming at V came to 1 base and at J to 3 bases, leaving 13 bases not matched to a gene. The germline CDR1 and CDR2 sequences are MDHEN and SYDVKM. The CDR3 is made up of 19 amino acids. DNA for the CDR3: TGTGCCAGCAGTTTATTAACGAGTGCATGGGACAGGGGGCTCTACGAGCAGTACTTC. Protein sequence: CASSLLTSAWDRGLYEQYF.

The table lists this clonotype with many counts. V is TRBV12-3 or TRBV12-4 and J is TRBJ1-2; possible D gene TRBD1, 6 bases. This CDR3 has 14 amino acids. V lost 7 bases and J 5 bases, leaving 17 bases between the germline ends. In DNA form, the CDR3 reads TGTGCCAGCACCCTAAGGGGGGCTCTTTATGGCTACACCTTC. This gives the protein CASTLRGALYGYTF.

The chain combines TRBV5-6 with TRBJ2-2; TRBD1 matches 10 bases. Germline assignment: CDR1 SGHDT and CDR2 YYEEEE. The length of the CDR3 is 15 residues. V lost 3 bases, J lost 7 bases, and 6 bases stayed unmatched. The CDR3 coding sequence is TGTGCCAGCAGCTCCGGGACAGGGGCGATCGGGGAGCTGTTTTTT. As protein: CASSSGTGAIGELFF.

This chain uses TRBV6-4 with TRBJ1-1, with D tentatively TRBD1 (6 bases). Germline lookup yields CDR1 MRHNA and CDR2 SNTAGT. The CDR3 totals 15 residues. Trimming took off 3 bases at V and 5 bases at J, with 16 bases between the two ends. CDR3 in DNA: TGTGCCAGCAGTGAGTTTTATGGGGGGCTAACTGAAGCTTTCTTT. Its protein is CASSEFYGGLTEAFF.

The genes are TRBV30 and TRBJ2-1; D could derive from TRBD1 or TRBD2 (5 bases each). Looked up from germline, CDR1 is GTSNPN and CDR2 is SVGIG (reference sequence). V lost 4 bases, J lost 2 bases, and 15 bases lay in between. This CDR3 has 15 residues. The CDR3 here is CAWKGPLRAYNEQFF. The DNA for the CDR3 is TGTGCCTGGAAGGGACCCCTGAGAGCCTACAATGAGCAGTTCTTC. The variable domain in full, completed from reference TRBV30 and TRBJ2-1, reads SQTIHQWPATLVQPVGSPLSLECTVEGTSNPNLYWYRQAAGRGLQLLFYSVGIGQISSEVPQNLSASRPQDRQFILSSKKLLLSDSGFYLCAWKGPLRAYNEQFFGPGTRLTVL.

This clonotype has ten or more counts. The chain joins TRBV7-2 to TRBJ2-7; 10 positions match TRBD1. The ends lost 6 bases at V and 4 bases at J; junction bases unmatched: 9. Per the germline V gene, CDR1 is SGHTA and CDR2 is FQGNSA. This CDR3 has 15 amino acids. This CDR3 is CASRWPGQGRYEQYF. Written as DNA, the CDR3 is TGTGCCAGCAGATGGCCGGGACAGGGGAGATACGAGCAGTACTTC.

The genes are TRBV19 and TRBJ1-2; D possibly corresponds to TRBD1 (5 bases). CDR1 and CDR2 from the germline V gene are LNHDA and SQIVND (reference sequence). Trimming removed 5 bases from V and 7 bases from J, with 20 bases in between. This CDR3 spans 15 amino acids. The DNA of the CDR3 is TGTGCCAGTAGTCTCATACAGGCGGCGAGGGGTGGCTACACCTTC. It is translated as CASSLIQAARGGYTF.

This clonotype was found many times. This rearrangement joins TRBV6-5 to TRBJ1-1, with 7 nucleotides matching TRBD1. Germline trimming cut 0 bases from V and 4 bases from J; bases unmatched to any gene: 2. In germline, CDR1 is MNHEY, CDR2 SVGAGI. The length of the CDR3 is 14 residues. Here the CDR3 DNA reads TGTGCCAGCAGTTACTCAGACAGGGCCACTGAAGCTTTCTTT. It codes for CASSYSDRATEAFF.

The chain uses TRBV6-5 and TRBJ1-2; D uncertain. Trimming cost V 4 bases and J 0 bases, with 9 bases left between them. The CDR3 has 14 residues. Germline CDR1 MNHEY, CDR2 SVGAGI. CDR3 nucleotide sequence: TGTGCCAGCAGTTTTTCGGCTACTAACTATGGCTACACCTTC. Its translation is CASSFSATNYGYTF.

This clonotype has ten or more counts. The chain carries TRBV2 and TRBJ2-7; TRBD2 might be the D (5 bases). Germline V gene sequence: CDR1 SNHLY, CDR2 FYNNEI. There are 12 residues in the CDR3. Deletions cut 3 bases from V and 3 bases from J, with 6 bases between. Here the CDR3 DNA reads TGTGCCAGCAGTGAGGAGGTCTACGAGCAGTACTTC. Protein product: CASSEEVYEQYF.

A note on this clonotype: Possible read error: a much larger clone is one base away. The CDR3 does not close with the conserved phenylalanine or tryptophan, likely indicating a read error. The CDR3 sequence: CASSHSGALGEQYS. The CDR3, as DNA: TGTGCCAGCAGTCACTCCGGGGCCCTCGGCGAGCAGTACTCC. The V call is TRBV11-1, the J call TRBJ2-7, with D possibly called TRBD1 or TRBD2 (5 bases each). CDR1 is SGHAT and CDR2 is FQDESV in the germline V gene (reference sequence). This CDR3 is 14 amino acids long. Trimming cost V 6 bases and J 6 bases, with 18 bases left between them.

The sample holds many counts of this clonotype. The chain carries TRBV28 and TRBJ2-5, with 7 bases identical to TRBD1. The germline V gene has CDR1 MDHEN and CDR2 SYDVKM. The CDR3 covers 14 residues. J lost 3 bases, V lost 2 bases, and 3 bases had no gene match. The CDR3: CASSLDRAEETQYF. In DNA form, the CDR3 reads TGTGCCAGCAGTTTAGACAGGGCGGAAGAGACCCAGTACTTC.

Turning to this clonotype: A junction boundary mismatches the germline segment, possibly from a read error. The chain employs TRBV5-5 and TRBJ2-7, with TRBD1 as a possible D gene (6 bases). The CDR3 runs 18 residues. The V gene's germline CDR1 is SGHKS and CDR2 YYEKEE (reference sequence). The CDR3 region is CASSLVGSTYRATYEQYF. CDR3 bases: TGCGCCAGCAGCTTGGTCGGTTCTACGTACAGGGCCACCTACGAGCAGTACTTC.

This clonotype was seen repeatedly, ten times or more. This chain connects TRBV28 to TRBJ1-5; 10 bases are shared with TRBD1. V gave up 7 bases and J gave up 15 bases; unmatched junction bases: 9. Looked up from germline, CDR1 is MDHEN and CDR2 is SYDVKM. This CDR3 is 12 amino acids long. The CDR3 region is CASTYGDRGWHF. CDR3 bases: TGTGCCAGCACTTATGGGGACAGGGGATGGCATTTT.

This chain connects TRBV3-1 to TRBJ2-5; TRBD2 agrees at 7 bases. Germline trimming cut 0 bases from V and 4 bases from J; bases unmatched to any gene: 14. Germline V CDR1 and CDR2: LGHDT, YNNKEL (reference sequence). This CDR3 comprises 18 residues. This CDR3 is CASSQDAGTTPEGETQYF. Written as DNA, the CDR3 is TGTGCCAGCAGCCAAGATGCCGGGACTACGCCTGAGGGAGAGACCCAGTACTTC.

This chain joins TRBV28 and TRBJ2-7; D is unclear. Germline assignment: CDR1 MDHEN and CDR2 SYDVKM. The CDR3 has 13 residues. V was trimmed by 5 bases and J by 5 bases, leaving 13 bases between them. The CDR3, as DNA: TGTGCCAGCAGTGCCATAGGGAACCACGAGCAGTACTTC. Protein: CASSAIGNHEQYF.

This rearrangement joins TRBV20-1 to TRBJ1-5; D remains ambiguous. The length of the CDR3 is 14 residues. The V gene's germline CDR1 is DFQATT and CDR2 SNEGSKA (reference sequence). With 1 base removed from V and 0 bases from J, the gap between germline ends came to 7 bases. The CDR3 DNA follows: TGCAGTGCTAGAGTTCAATATAGCAATCAGCCCCAGCATTTT. Translating gives CSARVQYSNQPQHF.

With respect to this clonotype: Being one base from a much bigger clone, this may be a read error. V is TRBV2 and J is TRBJ1-4, with D maybe TRBD1 (6 bases). Trimming removed 4 bases from V and 6 bases from J, with 15 bases in between. Germline CDR1 is SNHLY and CDR2 is FYNNEI. The CDR3 extends over 15 amino acids. Written as DNA, the CDR3 is TGTGCCAGCAGTGGGAGGGGGGGAAGTTATGAAAAACTGTTTTTT. As protein: CASSGRGGSYEKLFF.

This clonotype was observed many times. This sequence joins TRBV2 and TRBJ2-5; D perhaps matches TRBD2 (7 bases). The CDR3 sequence is 14 residues long. The V and J ends lost 6 bases and 7 bases respectively, with 18 bases between them. The germline V gene encodes CDR1 SNHLY and CDR2 FYNNEI. The CDR3 DNA sequence: TGTGCCAGCAGAGGGGGACGGGGGAGGGGGACCCAGTACTTC. Protein product: CASRGGRGRGTQYF.